The rows below give T cell receptor beta chains drawn from one sample of a study of cytomegalovirus exposure and HLA in healthy donors. TCRdb's copy holds only in-frame clones and misses some; the assay was immunoSEQ multiplex PCR. The sample contains 200,000 or so clones, 82% of which appear only once. The sequenced sample was PBMCs. All receptors come from a boy younger than 10 in good health and CMV-seronegative. The CDR3 runs from the conserved cysteine through the conserved F or W. Each record gives: V gene, J gene, D gene, clone size, CDR3 protein, CDR3 DNA. D genes are given only for firm matches. Size is stated for part of the rows, as once, few or many counts, or as a class when the clone is expanded.

TRBV7-9	TRBJ1-2	.	few	CASSPQGFYGYTF	TGTGCCAGCAGTCCTCAGGGTTTCTATGGCTACACCTTC
TRBV5-6	TRBJ1-5	.	.	CASSLAQPGNQPQHF	TGTGCCAGCAGCTTGGCCCAACCCGGGAATCAGCCCCAGCATTTT
TRBV6-5	TRBJ1-2	TRBD1	.	CASGVGGRGYTF	TGTGCCAGCGGCGTAGGGGGCCGTGGCTACACCTTC
TRBV5-4	TRBJ2-5	.	.	CASSLFDRERETQYF	TGTGCCAGCAGCTTATTTGACCGGGAAAGGGAGACCCAGTACTTC
TRBV19	TRBJ1-5	TRBD1	.	CASSLLPGQGRQPQHF	TGTGCCAGTAGTCTCTTACCCGGACAGGGGAGACAGCCCCAGCATTTT
TRBV7-9	TRBJ2-5	.	.	CASSSYSSRAQETQYF	TGTGCCAGCAGCTCCTACAGTTCCCGTGCGCAAGAGACCCAGTACTTC
TRBV5-1	TRBJ2-1	.	once	CASSVQGGPNNEQFF	TGCGCCAGCAGCGTCCAGGGGGGCCCAAACAATGAGCAGTTCTTC
TRBV7-9	TRBJ1-4	.	.	CASSTNGITNEKLFF	TGTGCCAGCAGCACCAACGGGATTACTAATGAAAAACTGTTTTTT
TRBV30	TRBJ2-1	TRBD1	.	CAWSGQGANEQFF	TGTGCCTGGAGTGGACAGGGGGCCAATGAGCAGTTCTTC
TRBV11-2	TRBJ1-1	TRBD1	once	CASSFGQGRTEAFF	TGTGCCAGCAGCTTCGGACAGGGGAGAACTGAAGCTTTCTTT
TRBV19	TRBJ2-7	TRBD1	.	CASSLGQGRAYEQYF	TGTGCCAGTAGTCTTGGACAGGGACGTGCCTACGAGCAGTACTTC
TRBV29-1	TRBJ2-5	TRBD2	.	CSGKRGAQETQYF	TGCAGCGGAAAGCGGGGGGCGCAAGAGACCCAGTACTTC
TRBV18	TRBJ1-2	TRBD1	.	CASSQPGQGNYGYTF	TGTGCCAGCTCACAGCCGGGACAGGGGAACTATGGCTACACCTTC
TRBV2	TRBJ2-1	.	.	CASSSGTVSYNEQFF	TGTGCCAGCAGTTCCGGGACTGTCTCCTACAATGAGCAGTTCTTC
TRBV10-3	TRBJ2-5	.	.	CAINREAGETQYF	TGTGCCATCAACCGCGAGGCGGGAGAGACCCAGTACTTC
TRBV7-2	TRBJ2-5	TRBD1	.	CASSFPDRGLMGGETQYF	TGTGCCAGCAGCTTCCCCGACAGGGGGTTGATGGGGGGAGAGACCCAGTACTTC
TRBV7-6	TRBJ2-1	.	.	CASSLELLNNEQFF	TGTGCCAGCAGCTTAGAACTCCTAAACAATGAGCAGTTCTTC
TRBV7-2	TRBJ1-1	.	.	CASSLVESRRTEAFF	TGTGCCAGCAGCTTAGTAGAAAGCCGTCGCACTGAAGCTTTCTTT
TRBV5-5	TRBJ2-7	TRBD2	.	CASSSLGGGEAYEQYF	TGTGCCAGCAGCTCCCTGGGGGGAGGGGAAGCCTACGAGCAGTACTTC
TRBV4-2	TRBJ1-3	.	once	CASSQDSRGAGNTIYF	TGTGCCAGCAGCCAAGATTCCAGGGGCGCGGGAAACACCATATATTTT
TRBV7-2	TRBJ1-2	.	once	CASSWRQLPINYGYTF	TGTGCCAGCAGCTGGCGGCAGTTACCTATTAACTATGGCTACACCTTC
TRBV4-3	TRBJ2-2	.	.	CASSQDVEVPPNTGELFF	TGCGCCAGCAGCCAAGACGTGGAGGTCCCCCCGAACACCGGGGAGCTGTTTTTT
TRBV2	TRBJ1-5	.	.	CATGPGTKGQPQHF	TGTGCCACCGGACCGGGAACGAAAGGTCAGCCCCAGCATTTT
TRBV7-2	TRBJ1-2	.	.	CASSSSGRLFYGYTF	TGTGCCAGCAGCTCATCGGGGAGGCTATTCTATGGCTACACCTTC
TRBV5-4	TRBJ1-6	TRBD1	.	CASSPEDRGYSPLHF	TGTGCCAGCAGCCCTGAGGACAGGGGCTATTCACCCCTCCACTTT
TRBV23-1	TRBJ1-2	.	.	CASSLLPGRPDGYTF	TGCGCCAGCAGTCTCCTACCGGGAAGGCCCGATGGCTACACCTTC
TRBV6-5	TRBJ2-7	TRBD2	.	CASSYQRGAYEQYF	TGTGCCAGCAGTTACCAGCGGGGGGCGTACGAGCAGTACTTC
TRBV7-9	TRBJ2-3	TRBD1	.	CASSLAGGPTDTQYF	TGTGCCAGCAGCTTAGCAGGGGGCCCCACAGATACGCAGTATTTT
TRBV5-6	TRBJ1-2	TRBD1	.	CASSPLGTGIVGYTF	TGTGCCAGCAGCCCCCTCGGGACAGGGATCGTTGGCTACACCTTC
TRBV7-6	TRBJ2-1	TRBD2	.	CASSLGLAGVQDEQFF	TGTGCCAGCAGCTTAGGTCTAGCGGGGGTCCAGGATGAGCAGTTCTTC
TRBV4-3	TRBJ2-7	TRBD1	.	CASSQDRDRGYEQYF	TGCGCCAGCAGCCAAGATCGAGACAGGGGCTACGAGCAGTACTTC
TRBV19	TRBJ1-5	.	.	CASSPTQGGNQPQHF	TGTGCCAGTAGTCCCACACAGGGTGGCAATCAGCCCCAGCATTTT
TRBV7-2	TRBJ2-7	TRBD2	few	CASSLGLAGSYEQYF	TGTGCCAGCAGCTTAGGACTAGCGGGCTCCTACGAGCAGTACTTC
TRBV6-5	TRBJ1-2	.	.	CASSYSTGNYGYTF	TGTGCCAGCAGTTACTCCACGGGGAACTATGGCTACACCTTC
TRBV5-6	TRBJ1-5	.	.	CASSLSSGPYQPQHF	TGTGCCAGCAGCTTGAGCTCAGGGCCGTATCAGCCCCAGCATTTT
TRBV7-7	TRBJ2-7	.	.	CASSLRRGYEQYF	TGTGCTAGCAGCTTGAGGAGGGGCTACGAGCAGTACTTC
TRBV19	TRBJ2-1	TRBD2	.	CASSILRGGVYNEQFF	TGTGCCAGTAGTATATTACGGGGGGGCGTCTACAATGAGCAGTTCTTC
TRBV6-1	TRBJ2-7	TRBD1	.	CASGPGQGSYEQYF	TGTGCCAGCGGCCCGGGACAGGGCTCCTACGAGCAGTACTTC
TRBV5-6	TRBJ2-7	.	.	CASSLITEMGAGYEQYF	TGTGCCAGCAGCTTGATAACCGAGATGGGCGCGGGGTACGAGCAGTACTTC
TRBV5-1	TRBJ1-2	.	.	CASTPGANYGYTF	TGCGCCAGCACCCCCGGGGCTAACTATGGCTACACCTTC
TRBV6-5	TRBJ1-5	.	.	CASSSSGTTRDPQHF	TGTGCCAGCAGTTCGTCCGGGACAACGAGGGATCCCCAGCATTTT
TRBV4-2	TRBJ2-1	.	.	CASSQEPGGRYNEQFF	TGTGCCAGCAGCCAAGAGCCGGGGGGCCGGTACAATGAGCAGTTCTTC
TRBV4-1	TRBJ1-2	.	few	CASSQVGRPPPYGYTF	TGCGCCAGCAGCCAAGTAGGGAGACCCCCCCCCTATGGCTACACCTTC
TRBV5-5	TRBJ2-5	TRBD2	.	CASSSVAGYETQYF	TGTGCCAGCAGCTCGGTAGCGGGGTATGAGACCCAGTACTTC
TRBV2	TRBJ2-7	TRBD2	.	CASSVGGASSYEQYF	TGTGCCAGCAGCGTCGGGGGGGCGAGCTCCTACGAGCAGTACTTC
TRBV19	TRBJ1-6	.	.	CASSFFPPQYPSPLHF	TGTGCCAGTAGTTTTTTCCCGCCACAGTACCCTTCACCCCTCCACTTT
TRBV5-1	TRBJ2-1	TRBD2	once	CASSYGTGGAGYNEQFF	TGCGCCAGCAGCTACGGGACCGGGGGGGCTGGGTACAACGAGCAGTTCTTC
TRBV6-6	TRBJ1-2	.	.	CASSYSNPIRGGYTF	TGTGCCAGCAGTTACTCGAATCCAATAAGGGGCGGCTACACCTTC
TRBV5-4	TRBJ1-6	TRBD1	.	CASSNDRGQSSYNSPLHF	TGTGCCAGCAGCAACGACAGGGGCCAGAGCTCCTATAATTCACCCCTCCACTTT
TRBV5-1	TRBJ2-5	TRBD2	.	CASSLAGTSEETQYF	TGCGCCAGCAGCTTGGCCGGGACTAGCGAAGAGACCCAGTACTTC
TRBV15	TRBJ2-3	.	.	CATSRDQGSDTQYF	TGTGCCACCAGCAGAGATCAGGGTTCAGATACGCAGTATTTT
TRBV10-3	TRBJ2-5	TRBD1	.	CAISSGGSPGETQYF	TGTGCCATCAGTTCAGGGGGCTCGCCGGGGGAGACCCAGTACTTC
TRBV5-1	TRBJ2-7	.	.	CASSLGRLLAYEQYF	TGCGCCAGCAGCCTTGGCCGGCTACTAGCCTACGAGCAGTACTTC
TRBV2	TRBJ2-7	TRBD1	.	CASSATGKQYF	TGTGCCAGCAGCGCGACAGGGAAGCAGTACTTC
TRBV15	TRBJ1-3	.	.	CATSRGGHKFSGNTIYF	TGTGCCACCAGCAGAGGGGGGCACAAATTCTCTGGAAACACCATATATTTT
TRBV5-1	TRBJ2-7	TRBD2	.	CASSSLGAGGPGSYEQYF	TGCGCCAGCAGCTCCTTAGGAGCGGGGGGACCCGGCTCCTACGAGCAGTACTTC
TRBV2	TRBJ2-3	.	.	CASRPGLATDTQYF	TGTGCCAGCAGACCGGGTCTAGCCACAGATACGCAGTATTTT
TRBV13	TRBJ2-5	TRBD2	.	CASSPPPGLAAQETQYF	TGTGCCAGCAGCCCCCCACCGGGACTAGCGGCCCAAGAGACCCAGTACTTC
TRBV6-1	TRBJ2-5	.	.	CASSELGGGETQYF	TGTGCCAGCAGTGAACTCGGGGGTGGGGAGACCCAGTACTTC
TRBV7-9	TRBJ2-7	TRBD2	once	CASSRLGSSGGDYEQYF	TGTGCCAGCAGCCGCTTAGGGTCTAGCGGGGGAGACTACGAGCAGTACTTC